The 18 T cell receptor beta chains presented below share a single source sample, sequenced in a study of blood T cell repertoires in COVID-19. Clones were sequenced by immunoSEQ multiplex PCR, and TCRdb holds only the in-frame ones, with some missing. The sample has 45,000 to 55,000 clones; over 75% are singletons. The sample was peripheral blood. These receptors were taken from a human donor in a cohort sampled during active COVID-19.

The rearrangement uses TRBV6-1 and TRBJ2-2; a possible D gene is TRBD2 (6 bases). The germline V gene encodes CDR1 MNHNS and CDR2 SASEGT. The V gene lost 3 bases and the J gene lost 6 bases, with 8 bases spanning the gap. CDR3 length: 13 amino acids. CDR3 residues: CASSDWGAGELFF. Written as DNA, the CDR3 is TGTGCCAGCAGTGATTGGGGGGCCGGGGAGCTGTTTTTT.

The J gene is TRBJ1-4, the V gene TRBV9, with 8 bases that match TRBD1. The trim removed 7 bases at V and 3 bases at J, leaving 17 bases unmatched. The CDR3 is 18 amino acids. Germline-derived CDR1 and CDR2 are SGDLS and YYNGEE. CDR3 DNA: TGTGCCAGCGGGGTCGGACAGGGTGTAGGTATTGCTAATGAAAAACTGTTTTTT. Its protein is CASGVGQGVGIANEKLFF.

The CDR3 bases are TGTGCCAGCAGTTCCAGTCCCCCGGAGGAAAAACTGTTTTTT. It is translated as CASSSSPPEEKLFF. The chain couples TRBV6-2 or TRBV6-3 to TRBJ1-4; D is unresolved. There are 14 residues in the CDR3. V lost 4 bases and J 8 bases, leaving 14 bases between the germline ends. Germline V lookup: CDR1 MNHEY, CDR2 SVGEGT.

The chain combines TRBV7-2 with TRBJ1-3; D unclear. The CDR3 consists of 14 residues. V lost 5 bases to trimming and J lost 0 bases, with 8 bases between them. Germline V gene lookup returns CDR1 SGHTA and CDR2 FQGNSA. This CDR3 is CASSQDYSGNTIYF. CDR3 nucleotides: TGTGCCAGCAGCCAAGACTACTCTGGAAACACCATATATTTT.

The rearrangement uses TRBV6-4 and TRBJ1-6, with D perhaps TRBD1 (6 bases). Deletions cut 4 bases from V and 10 bases from J, with 17 bases between. Per the germline V gene, CDR1 is MRHNA and CDR2 is SNTAGT. The CDR3 runs 15 residues. CDR3: CASSARTDGKSPLHF. CDR3 in DNA: TGTGCCAGCAGTGCTCGGACAGATGGAAAGTCACCCCTCCACTTT.

The rearrangement links TRBV7-6 to TRBJ1-4; tentative D call: TRBD1 (5 bases). The germline V and J ends were trimmed by 4 bases and 11 bases, with 17 bases remaining between them. This CDR3 is 14 amino acids long. In germline, CDR1 is SGHVS, CDR2 FNYEAQ. CDR3 in amino acids: CASSSVTAGQKLFF. The CDR3 region has the DNA TGTGCCAGCAGCTCAGTTACCGCAGGGCAGAAACTGTTTTTT.

The genes are TRBV2 and TRBJ1-2, with 10 nucleotides matching TRBD1. CDR3 length: 16 residues. The V gene's germline CDR1 is SNHLY and CDR2 FYNNEI. J lost 4 bases, V lost 7 bases, and 12 bases had no gene match. CDR3 loop: CASTADRGRPLYGYTF. In DNA, the CDR3 is TGTGCCAGCACCGCAGACAGGGGGCGCCCCCTCTATGGCTACACCTTC.

The chain employs TRBV10-1 and TRBJ2-5; D is possibly TRBD1 (5 bases). Germline lookup yields CDR1 WNHNN and CDR2 SYGVQD (reference sequence). V lost 4 bases and J 5 bases, leaving 14 bases between the germline ends. CDR3 length: 14 amino acids. CDR3 in amino acids: CASSGGPRMETQYF. The CDR3 region has the DNA TGCGCCAGCAGTGGGGGCCCAAGGATGGAGACCCAGTACTTC.

The genes are TRBV11-2 and TRBJ1-1; D remains ambiguous. The CDR3 contains 14 residues. The V and J ends lost 4 bases and 6 bases respectively, with 15 bases between them. CDR1 and CDR2 from the germline V gene are SGHAT and FQNNGV. In nucleotides, the CDR3 is TGTGCCAGCAGCTCGTGGTTAAGGGAGCCTGAAGCTTTCTTT. It is translated as CASSSWLREPEAFF. Full variable domain (outside the CDR3, taken from reference TRBV11-2 and TRBJ1-1): EAGVAQSPRYKIIEKRQSVAFWCNPISGHATLYWYQQILGQGPKLLIQFQNNGVVDDSQLPKDRFSAERLKGVDSTLKIQPAKLEDSAVYLCASSSWLREPEAFFGQGTRLTVV.

The genes are TRBV6-5 and TRBJ2-2; 7 bases are a match to TRBD2. Germline V CDR1 and CDR2: MNHEY, SVGAGI. The J segment lost 2 bases and the V segment lost 2 bases, leaving 5 bases of the junction unmatched. This CDR3 is 16 amino acids long. The DNA for the CDR3 is TGTGCCAGCAGTTACGGGAGGGGTACAAACACCGGGGAGCTGTTTTTT. The encoded protein is CASSYGRGTNTGELFF.

This chain connects TRBV12-3 or TRBV12-4 to TRBJ1-2; weak D call: TRBD1 (6 bases). CDR3 size: 13 residues. Trimming took 3 bases from V and 5 from J, leaving 10 bases between them. The CDR3 is CASSFGTPYGYTF. CDR3 coding DNA: TGTGCCAGCAGTTTTGGGACACCGTATGGCTACACCTTC.

The chain uses TRBV7-2 and TRBJ1-5; D is uncertain. V was pared by 4 bases and J by 2 bases, with 15 bases between. CDR3 length: 16 amino acids. Germline CDR1 and CDR2: SGHTA and FQGNSA. The CDR3: CASSSTRHGGNQPQHF. CDR3 bases: TGTGCCAGCAGCTCAACTCGACATGGCGGCAATCAGCCCCAGCATTTT.

The J gene is TRBJ2-1, the V gene TRBV19; possibly TRBD2 for D (6 bases). The germline CDR1 and CDR2 sequences are LNHDA and SQIVND (reference sequence). V was clipped by 6 bases and J by 7 bases, with 22 bases between them. There are 16 residues in the CDR3. CDR3 loop: CASRSGPGTGGNEQFF. DNA of the CDR3: TGTGCCAGTAGGTCTGGACCAGGGACTGGGGGGAATGAGCAGTTCTTC. The full variable domain, completed using reference TRBV19 and TRBJ2-1, is DGGITQSPKYLFRKEGQNVTLSCEQNLNHDAMYWYRQDPGQGLRLIYYSQIVNDFQKGDIAEGYSVSREKKESFPLTVTSAQKNPTAFYLCASRSGPGTGGNEQFFGPGTRLTVL.

The chain joins TRBV6-5 to TRBJ2-3; no reliable D call. The CDR3 sequence is 12 residues long. With 6 bases removed from V and 4 bases from J, the gap between germline ends came to 8 bases. The germline V gene has CDR1 MNHEY and CDR2 SVGAGI. This chain's CDR3 is CASRKSSDTQYF. In DNA form, the CDR3 reads TGTGCCAGCAGAAAGAGTTCAGATACGCAGTATTTT.

The chain joins TRBV7-9 to TRBJ2-5, with a tentative D call TRBD1 (5 bases). Germline V lookup: CDR1 SEHNR, CDR2 FQNEAQ (reference sequence). Deletions cut 0 bases from V and 2 bases from J, with 7 bases between. The CDR3 has 14 amino acids. For the CDR3, the DNA is TGTGCCAGCAGCTTAGCGACAGAGCAAGAGACCCAGTACTTC. Its protein product is CASSLATEQETQYF.

The chain couples TRBV5-1 to TRBJ2-2; 7 nucleotides line up with TRBD2. The CDR3 runs 16 residues. Trimming at V came to 0 bases and at J to 2 bases, leaving 4 bases not matched to a gene. In germline, CDR1 is SGHRS, CDR2 YFSETQ. The CDR3 here is CASSLGAGSNTGELFF. The CDR3 DNA reads TGCGCCAGCAGCTTGGGAGCGGGATCTAACACCGGGGAGCTGTTTTTT.

The rearrangement links TRBV15 to TRBJ2-3; the D gene is possibly TRBD1 (6 bases). Trimming pared 5 bases from V and 3 bases from J, leaving 15 bases between. The CDR3 has 15 residues. CDR1 LNHNV and CDR2 YYDKDF come from the germline V gene (reference sequence). The CDR3 reads CATSFPNRETDTQYF. CDR3 DNA: TGTGCCACCAGCTTCCCGAACAGGGAGACAGATACGCAGTATTTT.

This chain uses TRBV6-4 with TRBJ1-1; D possibly corresponds to TRBD1 (6 bases). Trimming removed 3 bases at V and 2 bases at J, with 7 bases between. Germline loops: CDR1 MRHNA, CDR2 SNTAGT. The CDR3 length is 13 residues. CDR3 bases: TGTGCCAGCAGTGAACAGGGCAACACTGAAGCTTTCTTT. Amino acid sequence: CASSEQGNTEAFF.